This T cell receptor (beta chain) comes out of a study of blood T cell repertoires in COVID-19 (dated by TCRdb to between 2020 and 2021). Some background on the complete study: Samples from collaborators originated in the United States, Italy and Spain and spanned both the acute and convalescent phases of COVID-19. The prospective study material was composed of cDNA or gDNA derived from T cells, B-cell-depleted T cells, or PBMCs. Subjects who had been exposed to COVID-19, were actively infected with it, or had recovered from it provided the deeply sampled blood TCRbeta repertoires that made up the dataset. A freely available public database, intended as a resource for researchers studying the immune response to SARS-CoV-2, is where the repertoires were released. The samples were drawn from the first 160 participants of the ongoing ImmuneRACE study and from more than 1,000 subjects provided by 6 global collaborators. The sample metadata nearly always contained a de-identified subject ID, COVID-19 status, age in years and sex. Where available, HLA class I and class II types were obtained from metadata supplied by the sample provider rather than from assay-based typing. Beyond this particular receptor, the publication reports: The quantity of clinical and demographic metadata differed by source and by participant and was supplied without curation.

The collaborating institutions used their own protocols to collect whole blood in K2EDTA tubes. Collaborator samples were shipped for TCRbeta analysis as frozen whole blood, isolated PBMCs, or DNA extracted from either sample type. On this clone itself: Its antigen is not yet known. The input lacks base qualities; no much larger clone sits a single base away.

TCRbeta CDR3 regions were amplified from genomic DNA by means of the immunoSEQ Assay, a bias-controlled multiplex PCR. As for how the authors treated the data: Nucleated cell counts per sample were estimated from amplification of reference gene primers within the assay. To quantify the absolute abundance of each unique TCRbeta CDR3 rearrangement, sequence reads were collapsed and filtered. Productive Simpson clonality was computed per sample as the square root of Simpson's diversity index over productive rearrangements. TCRdb re-hosts the immuneACCESS table, in-frame sequences only. Its copies lack some clones; in the studies checked, an unresolved V gene accounts for under half of them, and the cause for the rest is not known. V, J and clone size reflect that table, while D and trimming were determined from the DNA. This sample lists 150,000 to 190,000 clones; approximately 80% were detected once. The ten top clones hold almost 10% of the sample.

This receptor was identified in a woman aged 45 to 65 with acute or convalescent COVID-19. The sample was peripheral blood.

CDR3 protein: CASSSGTGYYEQYF. The DNA sequence is TGTGCCAGCAGCTCCGGGACAGGGTACTACGAGCAGTACTTC. The rearranged segments are TRBV6-6 and TRBJ2-7; 9 bases in the junction line up with TRBD1. Measured from the cysteine to the phenylalanine, the CDR3 is 14 residues long. Of the read, only the CDR3 DNA is kept; its 42 bases are in frame from base 1. For CDR1 and CDR2, the germline V gene (reference sequence) lists MNHNY and SVGAGI. The junction shows trimming of 6 bases on V and 3 bases on J, and the gene matches do not reach 6 bases of it.